These 12 T cell receptor beta chains were sequenced from one sample in a study of blood T cell repertoires in COVID-19. Profiled with immunoSEQ multiplex PCR; TCRdb holds only in-frame clones, not every one. Here the sample spans about 140,000 clones, 84% being singletons. The sequenced sample consisted of peripheral blood. The receptors shown here come from a human donor in a cohort sampled during active COVID-19.

V gene TRBV5-4 combines with J gene TRBJ2-5, with 8 bases identical to TRBD2. Germline values: CDR1 SGHNT, CDR2 YYREEE (reference sequence). This CDR3 contains 14 residues. Germline trimming cut 2 bases from V and 8 bases from J; bases unmatched to any gene: 8. This chain's CDR3 is CASSFPPGGSTQYF. The CDR3 DNA sequence: TGTGCCAGCAGCTTCCCCCCGGGGGGGAGCACCCAGTACTTC.

This sequence joins TRBV6-4 and TRBJ1-2; D possibly corresponds to TRBD1 (6 bases). In germline, CDR1 is MRHNA, CDR2 SNTAGT. Trimming left V 2 bases short and J 3 bases short, with 10 bases between. CDR3 size: 14 residues. In DNA, the CDR3 is TGTGCCAGCAGTGACCAAGGGGGAGACTATGGCTACACCTTC. As protein: CASSDQGGDYGYTF.

J is TRBJ1-3 and V is TRBV20-1; D remains unclear. CDR1 is DFQATT and CDR2 is SNEGSKA in the germline V gene (reference sequence). The CDR3 length is 12 residues. V gave up 3 bases and J gave up 4 bases, with 7 bases separating them. This CDR3 reads CSASPQGNTIYF. In DNA form, the CDR3 reads TGCAGTGCTAGTCCCCAGGGAAACACCATATATTTT.

This chain links TRBV29-1 with TRBJ2-7; D call uncertain. V lost 4 bases and J 2 bases, leaving 12 bases between the germline ends. Germline V gene sequence: CDR1 SQVTM, CDR2 ANQGSEA. The CDR3 runs to 13 residues. The CDR3 coding sequence is TGCAGCGTTGGATACCGAGCCACCTACGAGCAGTACTTC. Translation: CSVGYRATYEQYF.

This clone was counted a few times. The chain is built from TRBV4-1 and TRBJ1-2; the D gene is possibly TRBD1 (5 bases). CDR1 MGHRA and CDR2 YSYEKL come from the germline V gene. The CDR3 sequence is 13 residues long. V dropped 0 bases and J dropped 3 bases, with 5 bases sitting between them. The CDR3 here is CASSQDRDYGYTF. The CDR3 DNA reads as TGCGCCAGCAGCCAAGACAGGGACTATGGCTACACCTTC.

The gene calls are TRBV6-1 and TRBJ1-1; 11 bases match TRBD1. Germline CDR1 is MNHNS and CDR2 is SASEGT. V was pared by 2 bases and J by 4 bases, with 9 bases of the junction left unmatched. The CDR3 extends over 17 amino acids. CDR3 region: CASSERGMDRGLTEAFF. CDR3 nucleotide sequence: TGTGCCAGCAGTGAACGCGGTATGGACAGGGGGCTCACTGAAGCTTTCTTT.

The chain links TRBV6-5 to TRBJ2-7; TRBD2 might be the D (6 bases). Trimming left V 6 bases short and J 2 bases short, with 14 bases between. The germline V gene encodes CDR1 MNHEY and CDR2 SVGAGI. The CDR3 contains 14 residues. CDR3 nucleotide sequence: TGTGCCAGCAGCCAATCATCGGGGGCCTACGAGCAGTACTTC. It specifies CASSQSSGAYEQYF.

J is TRBJ1-3 and V is TRBV25-1, with TRBD1 matching 7 bases. J was trimmed by 4 bases and V by 5 bases; bases with no gene match: 8. Germline CDR1 MGHDK, CDR2 SYGVNS. The CDR3 runs to 15 residues. For the CDR3, the DNA is TGTGCCAGCAGTATAACACAGGGGAGGGGAAACACCATATATTTT. Translating gives CASSITQGRGNTIYF.

The V gene is TRBV5-6, the J gene TRBJ1-5; D is uncertain. CDR1 is SGHDT and CDR2 is YYEEEE in the germline V gene. The CDR3 runs 18 residues. The V end lost 0 bases, the J end lost 7 bases, and 23 bases lay between the germline ends. In DNA form, the CDR3 reads TGTGCCAGCAGCTTGGGGCCTGGAATCTGGGAGACGAGCCAGCCCCAGCATTTT. It encodes CASSLGPGIWETSQPQHF.

The chain combines TRBV5-8 with TRBJ1-1; weak D call: TRBD1 (5 bases). The germline gives CDR1 SGHTS, CDR2 YDEGEE. With 1 base removed from V and 5 bases from J, the gap between germline ends came to 15 bases. The CDR3 is made up of 15 amino acids. The CDR3 region is CASSLRTPGWTEAFF. In DNA form, the CDR3 reads TGTGCCAGCAGCTTGCGGACACCAGGATGGACTGAAGCTTTCTTT.

This chain connects TRBV7-9 to TRBJ2-3; 8 nucleotides align to TRBD1. There are 16 residues in the CDR3. CDR1 and CDR2 (germline): SEHNR, FQNEAQ (reference sequence). Trimming at V came to 4 bases and at J to 4 bases, leaving 10 bases not matched to a gene. The CDR3 nucleotides are TGTGCCAGCAGCTCCGCGACAGGGGTTTGGTCAGATACGCAGTATTTT. This encodes CASSSATGVWSDTQYF.

The chain has TRBV6-1 and TRBJ2-7; possible D gene TRBD2, 5 bases. Trimming pared 2 bases from V and 4 bases from J, leaving 6 bases between. This CDR3 spans 12 amino acids. The germline CDR1 and CDR2 sequences are MNHNS and SASEGT. The CDR3 loop is CASSERRYEQYF. Here the CDR3 DNA reads TGTGCCAGCAGTGAAAGGAGGTACGAGCAGTACTTC.